This entry is about one T cell receptor (beta chain). There is no known antigen for this receptor. There are no base qualities to consult, and no much larger clone falls within one base. Collaborating institutions collected whole blood in K2EDTA tubes following their own protocols. For TCRbeta analysis, collaborator samples were shipped as frozen whole blood, as isolated PBMCs, or as DNA extracted from either sample type. V is trimmed back by 4 bases and J by 2 bases, and the junction contains 5 bases that no gene match accounts for. Including cysteine and phenylalanine, the CDR3 has 15 amino acids. The read is trimmed to its CDR3 DNA, 45 bases read in frame from base 1. CDR1 and CDR2, looked up from the germline V gene, are SGHRS and YFSETQ. The immunoSEQ Assay, a bias-controlled multiplex PCR, was used to amplify TCRbeta CDR3 regions from genomic DNA. The published analysis was carried out like this. Nucleated cell counts per sample were estimated from amplification of reference gene primers within the assay. To quantify the absolute abundance of each unique TCRbeta CDR3 rearrangement, sequence reads were collapsed and filtered. For each sample, productive Simpson clonality was calculated by taking the square root of Simpson's diversity index across productive rearrangements. The source is immuneACCESS, and TCRdb retained only in-frame sequences with V and J called. Part of the clones is not carried over; for the studies checked, unresolved V genes explain less than half of this, and the remainder is unexplained. V and J calls and clone size are given by that table; D and trimming were obtained from the DNA. The sample contains around 92,000 clones, about 86% of them found a single time. The ten largest clones take up 10% to 15% of the sample.

This entry comes from a study of blood T cell repertoires in COVID-19 (dated by TCRdb to the early 2020s). At the level of the whole study: The collaborator samples originated in the United States, Italy and Spain and spanned the acute and convalescent phases of COVID-19. The prospective study material was composed of cDNA or gDNA derived from T cells, B-cell-depleted T cells, or PBMCs. Deeply sampled blood TCRbeta repertoires from subjects exposed to, actively infected with, or recovered from COVID-19 were included in the dataset. A freely available public database, intended as a resource for researchers studying the immune response to SARS-CoV-2, is where the repertoires were released. The samples were drawn from the first 160 participants of the ongoing ImmuneRACE study and from 1,254 subjects provided by 6 global collaborators. Nearly every sample came with metadata listing a de-identified subject ID, COVID-19 status, age in years and sex. Where available, HLA class I and class II types were taken from metadata supplied by the sample provider and were not determined by assay-based typing.

Paper-wide results and their limitations: Clinical and demographic metadata were provided uncurated, with the amount varying by source and participant.

This TCR came from a woman in her fifties or sixties in a cohort sampled during active or convalescent COVID-19. The sample comprised peripheral blood. Recombination joined TRBV5-1 with TRBJ1-4, and TRBD1 matches 7 of the central bases. The CDR3 here reads CASSLTGLTNEKLFF. The sequenced DNA: TGCGCCAGCAGCCTGACAGGGCTTACTAATGAAAAACTGTTTTTT. The entire variable domain, with the stretches around the CDR3 drawn from the reference TRBV5-1 and TRBJ1-4 proteins, is KAGVTQTPRYLIKTRGQQVTLSCSPISGHRSVSWYQQTPGQGLQFLFEYFSETQRNKGNFPGRFSGRQFSNSRSEMNVSTLELGDSALYLCASSLTGLTNEKLFFGSGTQLSVL.